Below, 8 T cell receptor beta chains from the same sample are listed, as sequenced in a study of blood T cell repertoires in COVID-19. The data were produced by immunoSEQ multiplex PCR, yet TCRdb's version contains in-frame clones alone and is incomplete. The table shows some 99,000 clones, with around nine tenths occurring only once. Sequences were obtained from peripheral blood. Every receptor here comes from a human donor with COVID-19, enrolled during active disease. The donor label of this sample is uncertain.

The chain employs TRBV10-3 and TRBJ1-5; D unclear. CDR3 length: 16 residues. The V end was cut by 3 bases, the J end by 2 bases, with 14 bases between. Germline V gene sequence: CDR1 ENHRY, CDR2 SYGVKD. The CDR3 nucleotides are TGTGCCATCAGTGATACGCGGAACGGAGGCAATCAGCCCCAGCATTTT. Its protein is CAISDTRNGGNQPQHF.

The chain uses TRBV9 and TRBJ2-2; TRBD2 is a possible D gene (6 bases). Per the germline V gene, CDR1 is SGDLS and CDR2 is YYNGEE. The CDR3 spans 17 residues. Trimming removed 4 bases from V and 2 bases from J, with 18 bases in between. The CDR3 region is CASSPSVAGINTGELFF. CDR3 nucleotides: TGTGCCAGCAGCCCTTCCGTGGCGGGGATAAACACCGGGGAGCTGTTTTTT.

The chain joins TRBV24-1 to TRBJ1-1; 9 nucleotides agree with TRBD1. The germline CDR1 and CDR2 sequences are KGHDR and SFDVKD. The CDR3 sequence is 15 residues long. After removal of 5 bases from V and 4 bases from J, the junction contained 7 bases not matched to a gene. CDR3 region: CATSGRTGETTEAFF. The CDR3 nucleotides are TGTGCCACCAGTGGGCGGACAGGGGAGACCACTGAAGCTTTCTTT.

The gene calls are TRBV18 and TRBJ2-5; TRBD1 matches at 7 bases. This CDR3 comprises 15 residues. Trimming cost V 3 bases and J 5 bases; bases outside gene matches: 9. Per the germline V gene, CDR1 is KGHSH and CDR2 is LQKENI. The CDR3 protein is CASSPLDRVRETQYF. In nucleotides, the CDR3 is TGTGCCAGCTCACCTCTCGACAGGGTCCGGGAGACCCAGTACTTC.

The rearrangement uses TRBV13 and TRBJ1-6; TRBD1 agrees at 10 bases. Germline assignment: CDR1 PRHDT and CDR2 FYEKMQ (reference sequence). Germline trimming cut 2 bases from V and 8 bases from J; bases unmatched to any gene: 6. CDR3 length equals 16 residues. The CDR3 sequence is CASSLPGDRGDSPLHF. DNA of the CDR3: TGTGCCAGCAGCTTACCTGGGGACAGGGGTGATTCACCCCTCCACTTT.

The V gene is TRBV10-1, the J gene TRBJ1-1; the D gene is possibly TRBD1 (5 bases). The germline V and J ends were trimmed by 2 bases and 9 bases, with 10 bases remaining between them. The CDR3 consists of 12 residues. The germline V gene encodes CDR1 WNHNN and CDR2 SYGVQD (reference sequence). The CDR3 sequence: CASSEPGGKAFF. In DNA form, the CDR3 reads TGCGCCAGCAGTGAGCCGGGGGGGAAAGCTTTCTTT.

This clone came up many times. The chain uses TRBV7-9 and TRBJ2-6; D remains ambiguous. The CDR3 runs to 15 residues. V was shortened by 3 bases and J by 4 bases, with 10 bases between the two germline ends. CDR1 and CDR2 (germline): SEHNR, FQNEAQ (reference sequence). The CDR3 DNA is TGTGCCAGCAGCTTCAATGAGGTCGGGGCCAACGTCCTGACTTTC. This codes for CASSFNEVGANVLTF.

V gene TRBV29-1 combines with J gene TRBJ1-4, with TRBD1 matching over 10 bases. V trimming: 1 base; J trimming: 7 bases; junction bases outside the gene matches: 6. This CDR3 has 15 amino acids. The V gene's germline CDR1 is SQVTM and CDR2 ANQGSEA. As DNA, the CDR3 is TGCAGCGTTGAAGGGACAGGGGGTGAAGGTGAAAAACTGTTTTTT. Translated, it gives CSVEGTGGEGEKLFF.